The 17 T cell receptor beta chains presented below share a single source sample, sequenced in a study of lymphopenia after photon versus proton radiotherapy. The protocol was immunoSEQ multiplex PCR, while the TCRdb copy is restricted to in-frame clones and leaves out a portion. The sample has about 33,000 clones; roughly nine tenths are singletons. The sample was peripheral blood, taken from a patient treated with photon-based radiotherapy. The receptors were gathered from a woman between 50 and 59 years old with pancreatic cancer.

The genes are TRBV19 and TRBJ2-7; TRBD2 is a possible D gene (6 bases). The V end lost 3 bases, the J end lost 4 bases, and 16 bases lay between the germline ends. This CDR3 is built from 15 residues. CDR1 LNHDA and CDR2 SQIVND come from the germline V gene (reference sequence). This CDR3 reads CASSIRDGGNYEQYF. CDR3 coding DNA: TGTGCCAGTAGTATCCGGGACGGGGGAAATTACGAGCAGTACTTC.

CDR3 protein: CASSLATSYNEQFF. The CDR3 coding sequence is TGTGCCAGCAGCTTAGCGACTAGTTACAATGAGCAGTTCTTC. The rearrangement joins TRBV7-2 to TRBJ2-1; the D gene is possibly TRBD2 (6 bases). This CDR3 has 14 residues. V was cut by 0 bases and J by 4 bases, with 7 bases left in between. The germline V gene encodes CDR1 SGHTA and CDR2 FQGNSA.

DNA of the CDR3: TGCAGTGCTAATCTCCTGGAGACCCAGTACTTC. Translation: CSANLLETQYF. This chain joins TRBV20-1 and TRBJ2-5, with D uncertain. Per the germline V gene, CDR1 is DFQATT and CDR2 is SNEGSKA (reference sequence). CDR3 length: 11 residues. The germline V and J ends were trimmed by 4 bases and 5 bases, with 8 bases remaining between them.

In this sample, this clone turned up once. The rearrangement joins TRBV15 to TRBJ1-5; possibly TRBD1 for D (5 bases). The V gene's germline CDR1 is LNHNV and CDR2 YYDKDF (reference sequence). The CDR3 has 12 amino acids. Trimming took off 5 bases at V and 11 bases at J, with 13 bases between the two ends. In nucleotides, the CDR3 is TGTGCCACCAGCCTTCCCGGACAAGCCCAGCATTTT. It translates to CATSLPGQAQHF.

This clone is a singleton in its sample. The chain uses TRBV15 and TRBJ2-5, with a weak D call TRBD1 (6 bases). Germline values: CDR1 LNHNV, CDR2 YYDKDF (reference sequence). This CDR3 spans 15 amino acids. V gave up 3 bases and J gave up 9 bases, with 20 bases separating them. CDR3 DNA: TGTGCCACCAGCAGGGACGGGGACACCGGGGTGGCCCAGTACTTC. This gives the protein CATSRDGDTGVAQYF.

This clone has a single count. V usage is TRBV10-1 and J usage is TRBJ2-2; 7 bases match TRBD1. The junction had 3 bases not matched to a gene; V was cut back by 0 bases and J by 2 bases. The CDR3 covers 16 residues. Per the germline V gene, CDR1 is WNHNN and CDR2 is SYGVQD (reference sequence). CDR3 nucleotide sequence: TGCGCCAGCAGTGAGTCCACAGGGGCCAACACCGGGGAGCTGTTTTTT. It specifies CASSESTGANTGELFF.

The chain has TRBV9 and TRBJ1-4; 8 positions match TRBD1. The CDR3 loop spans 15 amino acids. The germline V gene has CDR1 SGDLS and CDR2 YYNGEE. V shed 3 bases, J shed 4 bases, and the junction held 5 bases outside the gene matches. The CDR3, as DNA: TGTGCCAGCAGCGCCCTGACAGGGGATAATGAAAAACTGTTTTTT. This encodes CASSALTGDNEKLFF.

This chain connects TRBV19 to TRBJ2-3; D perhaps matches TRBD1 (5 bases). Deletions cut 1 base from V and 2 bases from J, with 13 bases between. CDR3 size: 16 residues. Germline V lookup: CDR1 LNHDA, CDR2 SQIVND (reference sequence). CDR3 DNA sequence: TGTGCCAGTAGTATAGGGCGCAGGGATTACACAGATACGCAGTATTTT. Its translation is CASSIGRRDYTDTQYF.

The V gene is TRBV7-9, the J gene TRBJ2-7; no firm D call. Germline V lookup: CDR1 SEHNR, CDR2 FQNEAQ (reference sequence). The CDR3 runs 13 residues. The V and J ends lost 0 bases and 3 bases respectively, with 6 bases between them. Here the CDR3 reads CASSLAGSYEQYF. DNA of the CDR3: TGTGCCAGCAGCTTAGCCGGCAGCTACGAGCAGTACTTC.

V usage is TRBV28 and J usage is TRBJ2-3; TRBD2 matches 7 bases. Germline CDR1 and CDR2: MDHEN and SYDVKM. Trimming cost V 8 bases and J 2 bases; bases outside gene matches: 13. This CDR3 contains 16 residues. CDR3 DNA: TGTGCCAGCTTGGGGCTGGCGGGAGTCCCCACAGATACGCAGTATTTT. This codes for CASLGLAGVPTDTQYF.

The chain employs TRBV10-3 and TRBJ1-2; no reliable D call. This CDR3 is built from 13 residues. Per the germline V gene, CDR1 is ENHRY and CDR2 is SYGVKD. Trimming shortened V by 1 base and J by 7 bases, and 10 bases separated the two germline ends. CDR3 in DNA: TGTGCCATCAGTGAGTTGACTGCTTCTGGCTACACCTTC. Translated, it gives CAISELTASGYTF.

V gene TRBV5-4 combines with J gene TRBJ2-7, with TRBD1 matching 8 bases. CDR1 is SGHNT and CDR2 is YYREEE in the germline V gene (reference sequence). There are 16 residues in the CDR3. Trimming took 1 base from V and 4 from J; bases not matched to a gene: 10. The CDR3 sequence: CASSLPGTGGSYEQYF. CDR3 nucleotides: TGTGCCAGCAGCTTGCCGGGGACAGGAGGTTCGTACGAGCAGTACTTC.

In DNA form, the CDR3 reads TGTGCCAGTATGAGGGAGGTGGGCACTGAAGCTTTCTTT. Translating it yields CASMREVGTEAFF. The V gene is TRBV19, the J gene TRBJ1-1; D is unresolved. This CDR3 is 13 amino acids long. V was cut by 7 bases and J by 4 bases, with 13 bases left in between. CDR1 is LNHDA and CDR2 is SQIVND in the germline V gene (reference sequence).

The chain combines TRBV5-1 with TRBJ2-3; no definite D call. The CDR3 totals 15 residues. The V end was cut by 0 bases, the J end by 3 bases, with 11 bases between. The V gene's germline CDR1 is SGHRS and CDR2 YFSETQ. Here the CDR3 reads CASSLVPGSTDTQYF. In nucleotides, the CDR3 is TGCGCCAGCAGCTTGGTCCCGGGTTCGACAGATACGCAGTATTTT.

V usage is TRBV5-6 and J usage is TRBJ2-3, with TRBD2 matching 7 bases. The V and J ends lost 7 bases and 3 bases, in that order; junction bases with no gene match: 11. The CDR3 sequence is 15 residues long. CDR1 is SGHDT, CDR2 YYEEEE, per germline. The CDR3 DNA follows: TGTGCCAGCCTCGGGGGGACCCGACGGACAGATACGCAGTATTTT. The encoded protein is CASLGGTRRTDTQYF.

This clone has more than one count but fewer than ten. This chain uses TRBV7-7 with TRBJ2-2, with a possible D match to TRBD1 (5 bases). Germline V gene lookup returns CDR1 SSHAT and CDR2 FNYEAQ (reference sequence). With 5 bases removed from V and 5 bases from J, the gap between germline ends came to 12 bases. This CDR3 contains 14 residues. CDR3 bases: TGTGCCAGCAGCCCAGGGCTGGCAACCGGGGAGCTGTTTTTT. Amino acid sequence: CASSPGLATGELFF.

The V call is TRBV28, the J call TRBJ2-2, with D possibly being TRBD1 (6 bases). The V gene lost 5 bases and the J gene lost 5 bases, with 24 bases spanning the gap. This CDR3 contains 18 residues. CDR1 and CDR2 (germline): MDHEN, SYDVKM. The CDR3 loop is CASSPRDGTFLETGELFF. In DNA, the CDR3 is TGTGCCAGCAGTCCACGAGACGGGACATTCCTGGAGACCGGGGAGCTGTTTTTT.